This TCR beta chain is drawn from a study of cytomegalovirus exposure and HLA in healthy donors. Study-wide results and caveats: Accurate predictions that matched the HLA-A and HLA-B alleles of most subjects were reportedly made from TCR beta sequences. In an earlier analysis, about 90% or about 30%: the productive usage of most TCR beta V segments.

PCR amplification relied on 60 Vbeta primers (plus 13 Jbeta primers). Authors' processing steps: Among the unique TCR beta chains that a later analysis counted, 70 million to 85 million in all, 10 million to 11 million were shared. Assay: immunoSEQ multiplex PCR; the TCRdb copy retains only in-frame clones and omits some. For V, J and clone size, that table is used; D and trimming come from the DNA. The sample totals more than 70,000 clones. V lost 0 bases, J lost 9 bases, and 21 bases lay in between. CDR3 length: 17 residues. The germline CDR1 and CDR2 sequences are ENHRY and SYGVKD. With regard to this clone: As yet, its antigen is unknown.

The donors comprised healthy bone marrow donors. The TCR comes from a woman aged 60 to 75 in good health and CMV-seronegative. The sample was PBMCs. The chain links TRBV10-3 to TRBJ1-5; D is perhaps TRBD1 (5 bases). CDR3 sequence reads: CAISESPTGGPVRPQHF. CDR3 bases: TGTGCCATCAGTGAGTCCCCCACAGGTGGCCCTGTCCGGCCCCAGCATTTT.